The clone carrying this T cell receptor beta chain was recorded once. Its antigen remains unidentified. TCRdb processed the reads anew with MiXCR; each CDR3 protein has one entry. This sample has about a million distinct CDR3 sequences, with around 30% found just once. The source of the sample is a study of T cell repertoires in cytomegalovirus infection. Study-level results: There were HLA-C-restricted CMV-specific TCR beta clonotypes dominating the ex vivo response.

Material: cultured CD8+ T cells from PBMCs, obtained from culture after CMV antigen stimulation. The sequence came from a human donor in good health (CMV status not recorded). Some clones in this sample may be carry-over from other donors' samples.

The CDR3 nucleotides read TGTGCCAGTAGTACCTCGCTCTGGCAGGAGCAGTACTTC. This gives the protein CASSTSLWQEQYF. The V and J genes are TRBV19 and TRBJ2-7; no firm D call. CDR3 length equals 13 residues. V lost 4 bases and J 7 bases, leaving 14 bases between the germline ends. In germline, CDR1 is LNHDA, CDR2 SQIVND (reference sequence).